Shown below are 23 T cell receptor beta chains from a single sample sequenced in a study of T-cell memory formation after mild COVID-19. TCRdb used MiXCR to reprocess the 5' RACE reads, holding one entry per CDR3 protein. The sample has roughly 130,000 distinct CDR3 sequences, about 5.9% seen once. The sequencing sample was made of PBMCs or a T cell subset sorted from them (not recorded which). The origin of the receptors is an adult woman who had mild COVID-19 (a few samples of this study predate the infection). Cell type and time point are not known.

A few counts support this clonotype. The CDR3 protein is CASSSQSRGAYGYTF. The DNA for the CDR3 is TGTGCCAGCAGCTCCCAGAGCAGGGGGGCCTATGGCTACACCTTC. The chain joins TRBV12-3 or TRBV12-4 to TRBJ1-2; 7 nucleotides line up with TRBD1. The CDR3 totals 15 residues. V shed 6 bases and J 4 bases; nucleotides not matched to a gene: 11.

This clonotype came up a few times. The chain couples TRBV19 to TRBJ2-3, with no clear D. The V gene's germline CDR1 is LNHDA and CDR2 SQIVND (reference sequence). Trimming removed 10 bases from V and 4 bases from J, with 18 bases in between. CDR3 length: 14 residues. The CDR3 DNA reads as TGTGCCACCCGACGCGAGTTTGTGTCAGATACGCAGTATTTT. Translated, it gives CATRREFVSDTQYF.

The table lists this clonotype with a few counts. The chain combines TRBV7-2 with TRBJ1-5; TRBD1 agrees at 8 bases. The germline gives CDR1 SGHTA, CDR2 FQGNSA. This CDR3 is 15 amino acids long. V dropped 2 bases and J dropped 7; count of bases not matched to a gene: 7. CDR3 region: CASSLFSGGEQPQHF. DNA of the CDR3: TGTGCCAGCAGCTTATTCTCAGGGGGCGAGCAGCCCCAGCATTTT.

This chain uses TRBV7-9 with TRBJ2-5; the D gene could be TRBD1 or TRBD2 (6 bases each). Germline V gene sequence: CDR1 SEHNR, CDR2 FQNEAQ (reference sequence). CDR3 length: 17 residues. The V end was cut by 5 bases, the J end by 0 bases, with 19 bases between. The CDR3 here is CASSPGTGALNQETQYF. In DNA, the CDR3 is TGTGCCAGCAGCCCCGGGACGGGGGCTTTGAACCAAGAGACCCAGTACTTC.

This clonotype showed up many times. This CDR3 is CASSVVVGEAFF. The CDR3 region has the DNA TGTGCCAGCAGCGTAGTGGTGGGTGAAGCTTTCTTT. The rearrangement uses TRBV9 and TRBJ1-1; D is unresolved. Trimming left V 0 bases short and J 7 bases short, with 7 bases between. The CDR3 runs to 12 residues. Per germline, CDR1 SGDLS and CDR2 YYNGEE. The whole variable domain, remainder taken from reference TRBV9 and TRBJ1-1, is DSGVTQTPKHLITATGQRVTLRCSPRSGDLSVYWYQQSLDQGLQFLIQYYNGEERAKGNILERFSAQQFPDLHSELNLSSLELGDSALYFCASSVVVGEAFFGQGTRLTVV.

This clonotype was seen a handful of times. The chain uses TRBV18 and TRBJ1-2; D is possibly TRBD1 (6 bases). Trimming removed 2 bases at V and 4 bases at J, with 14 bases between. This CDR3 is 15 amino acids long. CDR1 KGHSH and CDR2 LQKENI come from the germline V gene. In nucleotides, the CDR3 is TGTGCCAGCTCACCAAGACAGGCGGACCTCTATGGCTACACCTTC. Protein sequence: CASSPRQADLYGYTF.

This clonotype has a handful of counts. This rearrangement joins TRBV24-1 to TRBJ2-2; unclear D gene. Per the germline V gene, CDR1 is KGHDR and CDR2 is SFDVKD. V lost 10 bases and J lost 0, with 8 bases in between. The CDR3 totals 13 residues. Here the CDR3 DNA reads TGTGCCACGGGCCGGACGAACACCGGGGAGCTGTTTTTT. Translation gives CATGRTNTGELFF.

The gene calls are TRBV4-3 and TRBJ2-3; D is tentatively TRBD1 or TRBD2 (5 bases each). V lost 2 bases and J 4 bases, leaving 16 bases between the germline ends. Germline lookup yields CDR1 LGHNA and CDR2 YSLEER. The CDR3 is made up of 16 amino acids. The CDR3 protein is CASSQPGPVGADTQYF. DNA for the CDR3: TGCGCCAGCAGCCAACCGGGGCCTGTGGGTGCAGATACGCAGTATTTT.

This clonotype was counted ten times or more. V usage is TRBV12-3 or TRBV12-4 and J usage is TRBJ2-6, with 7 bases matching TRBD1. CDR3 length equals 15 residues. V was pared by 6 bases and J by 4 bases, with 6 bases of the junction left unmatched. CDR3 region: CASSPTGAGANVLTF. For the CDR3, the DNA is TGTGCCAGCAGCCCAACAGGGGCCGGGGCCAACGTCCTGACTTTC.

The chain links TRBV5-1 to TRBJ2-3; D may be TRBD2 (6 bases). The germline CDR1 and CDR2 sequences are SGHRS and YFSETQ. Deletions cut 5 bases from V and 11 bases from J, with 15 bases between. This CDR3 is 12 amino acids long. In DNA form, the CDR3 reads TGCGCCAGCAGGGGAGTCACGGGGGAGCAGTATTTT. Encoded protein: CASRGVTGEQYF.

In its sample, this clonotype was seen many times. This sequence joins TRBV20-1 and TRBJ2-5; TRBD2 aligns across 8 bases. The trim removed 0 bases at V and 5 bases at J, leaving 8 bases unmatched. CDR3 length equals 15 residues. Per the germline V gene, CDR1 is DFQATT and CDR2 is SNEGSKA (reference sequence). The CDR3 DNA follows: TGCAGTGCTAGAGATCAACGGGAGGGCCGGGAGACCCAGTACTTC. Residues: CSARDQREGRETQYF.

This clonotype was recorded a few times. This chain connects TRBV20-1 to TRBJ1-5; D unresolved. CDR1 is DFQATT, CDR2 SNEGSKA, per germline (reference sequence). V shed 0 bases and J shed 9 bases, with 9 bases lying between them. The CDR3 covers 12 residues. The CDR3 spells CSARDDEGPQHF. CDR3 coding DNA: TGCAGTGCTAGAGACGACGAGGGGCCCCAGCATTTT.

This clonotype was found many times. This chain uses TRBV21-1 with TRBJ2-7. TRBV21-1 is an annotated pseudogene. The CDR3 totals 11 residues. The CDR3 coding sequence is TGTGCCAGCAGCCCCAAGGACGAGCAGTACTTC. It encodes CASSPKDEQYF.

V is TRBV4-1 and J is TRBJ2-3, with 7 bases matching TRBD2. CDR1 and CDR2 (germline): MGHRA, YSYEKL. J gave up 4 bases and V 1 base, and 5 bases lay outside the gene matches. This CDR3 contains 15 residues. CDR3 in amino acids: CASSQVGTKADTQYF. CDR3 nucleotide sequence: TGCGCCAGCAGCCAAGTCGGGACTAAGGCAGATACGCAGTATTTT.

This clonotype was counted ten times or more. The chain couples TRBV12-3 or TRBV12-4 to TRBJ2-7; TRBD2 is a possible D gene (6 bases). The CDR3 contains 16 residues. V was shortened by 0 bases and J by 9 bases, with 21 bases between the two germline ends. This CDR3 reads CASSLAGGEWADGQYF. CDR3 DNA sequence: TGTGCCAGCAGTTTAGCCGGAGGGGAATGGGCTGACGGGCAGTACTTC.

The CDR3 DNA sequence: TGTGCCAGCAGCTTGCCAGGGAGCGACACTGAAGCTTTCTTT. Its protein product is CASSLPGSDTEAFF. The chain combines TRBV5-4 with TRBJ1-1; weak D call: TRBD1 (5 bases). The CDR3 is 14 amino acids. The germline CDR1 and CDR2 sequences are SGHNT and YYREEE (reference sequence). V was trimmed by 1 base and J by 3 bases, leaving 10 bases between them.

This clonotype has ten or more counts. V is TRBV20-1 and J is TRBJ1-1; TRBD1 is a possible D gene (6 bases). V shed 6 bases and J shed 1 base, with 6 bases lying between them. The CDR3 runs 11 residues. Per the germline V gene, CDR1 is DFQATT and CDR2 is SNEGSKA (reference sequence). The CDR3 DNA reads as TGCAGTGCGACAGGGAACACTGAAGCTTTCTTT. Protein sequence: CSATGNTEAFF.

The chain recombines TRBV2 with TRBJ1-4; no firm D call. There are 15 residues in the CDR3. V shed 4 bases and J shed 0 bases, with 9 bases lying between them. Germline V gene data show CDR1 as SNHLY and CDR2 as FYNNEI. CDR3: CASSGTVATNEKLFF. In DNA, the CDR3 is TGTGCCAGCAGTGGGACGGTTGCAACTAATGAAAAACTGTTTTTT.

This clonotype turned up a few times. The chain recombines TRBV9 with TRBJ1-1; TRBD1 matches 7 bases. The CDR3 is 17 residues long. V shed 0 bases and J 5 bases; nucleotides not matched to a gene: 13. Germline V gene sequence: CDR1 SGDLS, CDR2 YYNGEE. CDR3 residues: CASSVGGGATGWTEAFF. The CDR3 bases are TGTGCCAGCAGCGTAGGAGGGGGGGCGACAGGGTGGACTGAAGCTTTCTTT.

This clonotype has at least ten counts. The rearrangement links TRBV18 to TRBJ2-7, with 8 positions matching TRBD1. CDR3 length equals 14 residues. CDR1 and CDR2 (germline): KGHSH, LQKENI. V lost 4 bases and J lost 3; bases outside the gene matches: 5. Here the CDR3 reads CASSLGTGLYEQYF. The CDR3 bases are TGTGCCAGCTCACTAGGGACAGGACTCTACGAGCAGTACTTC.

This chain joins TRBV7-9 and TRBJ2-6; 8 bases fit TRBD1. The CDR3 totals 16 residues. V trimming: 5 bases; J trimming: 3 bases; junction bases outside the gene matches: 6. Germline CDR1 reads SEHNR; CDR2 reads FQNEAQ (reference sequence). CDR3 bases: TGTGCCAGCAGCGCCAGGGGGCGAGTTGGGGCCAACGTCCTGACTTTC. Translating it yields CASSARGRVGANVLTF.

With regard to this clonotype: A read error is possible here, since a much larger clone lies one base away. This chain links TRBV6-5 with TRBJ2-1; D gene uncertain. The CDR3 contains 16 residues. CDR1 is MNHEY, CDR2 SVGAGI, per germline. CDR3 coding DNA: TGTGCCAGCAGGAGACTGACCGCGCTCTCCTACAATGAGAAGTTCTTC. This translates into CASRRLTALSYNEKFF.

In its sample, this clonotype was seen many times. The chain recombines TRBV30 with TRBJ2-1; no firm D call. Germline lookup yields CDR1 GTSNPN and CDR2 SVGIG (reference sequence). CDR3 length: 13 residues. The V end was cut by 4 bases, the J end by 2 bases, with 9 bases between. The CDR3 nucleotides read TGTGCCTGGAACCGGGTTACCTACAATGAGCAGTTCTTC. It encodes CAWNRVTYNEQFF.